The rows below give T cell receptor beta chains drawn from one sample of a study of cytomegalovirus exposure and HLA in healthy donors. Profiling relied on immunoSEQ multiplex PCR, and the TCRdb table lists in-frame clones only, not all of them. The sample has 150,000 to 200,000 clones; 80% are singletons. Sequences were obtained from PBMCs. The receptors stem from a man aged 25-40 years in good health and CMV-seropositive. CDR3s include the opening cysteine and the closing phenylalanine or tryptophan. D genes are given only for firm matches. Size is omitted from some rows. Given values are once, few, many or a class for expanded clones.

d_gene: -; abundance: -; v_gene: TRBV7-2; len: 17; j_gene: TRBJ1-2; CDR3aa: CASSSNAGSQRDYGYTF; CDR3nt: TGTGCCAGCAGCTCGAACGCGGGGTCACAAAGGGACTATGGCTACACCTTC
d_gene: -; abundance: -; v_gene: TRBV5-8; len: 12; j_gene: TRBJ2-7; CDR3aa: CASSSDIYEQYF; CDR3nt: TGTGCCAGCAGCTCGGACATATACGAGCAGTACTTC
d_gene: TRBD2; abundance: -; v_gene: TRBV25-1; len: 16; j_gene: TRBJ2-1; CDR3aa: CASSDPTSGGANEQFF; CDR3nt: TGTGCCAGCAGTGATCCGACTAGCGGGGGGGCCAATGAGCAGTTCTTC
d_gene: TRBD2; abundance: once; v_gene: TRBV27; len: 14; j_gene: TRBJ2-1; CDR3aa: CASGWTSGNNEQFF; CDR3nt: TGTGCCAGCGGGTGGACTAGCGGCAACAATGAGCAGTTCTTC
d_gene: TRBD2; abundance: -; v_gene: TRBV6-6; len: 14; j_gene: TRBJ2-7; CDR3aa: CASTPLAGGYEQYF; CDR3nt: TGTGCCAGCACCCCACTAGCGGGAGGATACGAGCAGTACTTC
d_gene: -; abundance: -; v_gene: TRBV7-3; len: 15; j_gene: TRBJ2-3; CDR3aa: CASSSPRGSTDTQYF; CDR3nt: TGTGCCAGCAGCTCCCCCCGGGGGAGCACAGATACGCAGTATTTT
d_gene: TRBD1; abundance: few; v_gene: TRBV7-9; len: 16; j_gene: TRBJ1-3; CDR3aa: CSSSSLNRGSGNTIYF; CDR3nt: TGTTCCAGCAGCTCCCTAAACAGGGGCTCTGGAAACACCATATATTTT
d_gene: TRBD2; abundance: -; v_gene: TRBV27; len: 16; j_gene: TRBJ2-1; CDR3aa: CASSLSAGGSYNEQFF; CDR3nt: TGTGCCAGCAGTTTATCAGCGGGGGGCTCCTACAATGAGCAGTTCTTC
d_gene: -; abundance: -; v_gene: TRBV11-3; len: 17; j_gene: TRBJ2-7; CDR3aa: CASSFTLRAANSYEQYF; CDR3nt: TGTGCCAGCAGCTTCACGCTCAGGGCAGCCAATTCCTACGAGCAGTACTTC
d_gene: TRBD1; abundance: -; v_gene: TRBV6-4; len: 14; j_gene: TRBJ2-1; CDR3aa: CASSPGTGGDEQFF; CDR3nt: TGTGCCAGCAGTCCCGGGACAGGGGGGGATGAGCAGTTCTTC
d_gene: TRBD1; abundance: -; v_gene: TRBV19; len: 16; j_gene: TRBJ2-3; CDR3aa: CASSNRGFTSTDTQYF; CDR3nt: TGTGCCAGTAGTAACAGGGGGTTTACTAGCACAGATACGCAGTATTTT
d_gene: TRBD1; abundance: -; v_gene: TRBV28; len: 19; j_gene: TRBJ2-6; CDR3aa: CASSSLRQGSISGANVLTF; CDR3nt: TGTGCCAGCAGTTCCCTCAGACAGGGCTCTATTTCTGGGGCCAACGTCCTGACTTTC
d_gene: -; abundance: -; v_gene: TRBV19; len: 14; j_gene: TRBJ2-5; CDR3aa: CASSIARGRETQYF; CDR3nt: TGTGCCAGTAGTATCGCAAGGGGTCGAGAGACCCAGTACTTC
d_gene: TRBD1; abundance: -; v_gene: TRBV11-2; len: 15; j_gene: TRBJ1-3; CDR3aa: CASSYGTGSGNTIYF; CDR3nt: TGTGCCAGCAGCTACGGGACAGGGTCAGGAAACACCATATATTTT
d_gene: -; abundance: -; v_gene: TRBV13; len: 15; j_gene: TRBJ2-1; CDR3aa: CASSLAGNPYNEQFF; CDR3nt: TGTGCCAGCAGCCTCGCCGGTAACCCCTACAATGAGCAGTTCTTC
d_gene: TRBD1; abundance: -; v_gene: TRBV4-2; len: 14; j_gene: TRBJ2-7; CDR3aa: CASSRGQGTYEQYF; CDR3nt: TGTGCCAGCAGCAGGGGACAGGGGACCTACGAGCAGTACTTC
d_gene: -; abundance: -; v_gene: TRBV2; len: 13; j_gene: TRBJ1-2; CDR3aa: CAGSTVGNRGYTF; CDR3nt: TGTGCCGGTAGTACAGTCGGGAATCGTGGCTACACCTTC
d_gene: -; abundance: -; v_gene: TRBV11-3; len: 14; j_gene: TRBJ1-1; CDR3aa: CASSLGGSNTEAFF; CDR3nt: TGTGCCAGCAGCTTGGGGGGGTCGAACACTGAAGCTTTCTTT
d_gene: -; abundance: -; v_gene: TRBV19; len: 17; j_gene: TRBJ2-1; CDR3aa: CASSSTEAGYLSNEQFF; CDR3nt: TGTGCCAGTAGTTCAACGGAAGCGGGTTATCTATCCAATGAGCAGTTCTTC
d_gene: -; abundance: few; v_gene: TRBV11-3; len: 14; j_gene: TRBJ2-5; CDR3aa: CASSLARGAETQYF; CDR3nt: TGTGCCAGCAGCTTAGCTCGGGGGGCGGAGACCCAGTACTTC
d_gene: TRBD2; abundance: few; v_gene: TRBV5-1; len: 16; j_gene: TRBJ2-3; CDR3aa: CASSLGYSGRADTQYF; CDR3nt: TGCGCCAGCAGCTTGGGCTATAGCGGGAGGGCAGATACGCAGTATTTT
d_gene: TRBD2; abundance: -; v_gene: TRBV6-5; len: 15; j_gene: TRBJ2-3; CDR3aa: CASSPWGGPTDTQYF; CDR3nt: TGTGCCAGCAGTCCCTGGGGAGGGCCCACAGATACGCAGTATTTT
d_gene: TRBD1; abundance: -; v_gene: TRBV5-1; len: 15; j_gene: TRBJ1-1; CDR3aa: CASSLARQGATEAFF; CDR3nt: TGCGCCAGCAGCTTGGCCCGACAGGGTGCCACTGAAGCTTTCTTT
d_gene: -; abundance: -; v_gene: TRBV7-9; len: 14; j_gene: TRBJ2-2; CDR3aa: CASSRRTDTGELFF; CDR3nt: TGTGCCAGCAGTCGTCGGACAGACACCGGGGAGCTGTTTTTT
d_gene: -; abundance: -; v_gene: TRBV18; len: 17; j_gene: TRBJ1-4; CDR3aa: CASSPQSLATTNEKLFF; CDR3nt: TGTGCCAGCTCACCCCAGTCCCTAGCTACAACTAATGAAAAACTGTTTTTT
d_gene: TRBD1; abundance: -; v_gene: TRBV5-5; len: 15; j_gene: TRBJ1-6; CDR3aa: CASSLRGTDNSPLHF; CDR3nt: TGTGCCAGCAGCTTACGAGGGACAGATAATTCACCCCTCCACTTT